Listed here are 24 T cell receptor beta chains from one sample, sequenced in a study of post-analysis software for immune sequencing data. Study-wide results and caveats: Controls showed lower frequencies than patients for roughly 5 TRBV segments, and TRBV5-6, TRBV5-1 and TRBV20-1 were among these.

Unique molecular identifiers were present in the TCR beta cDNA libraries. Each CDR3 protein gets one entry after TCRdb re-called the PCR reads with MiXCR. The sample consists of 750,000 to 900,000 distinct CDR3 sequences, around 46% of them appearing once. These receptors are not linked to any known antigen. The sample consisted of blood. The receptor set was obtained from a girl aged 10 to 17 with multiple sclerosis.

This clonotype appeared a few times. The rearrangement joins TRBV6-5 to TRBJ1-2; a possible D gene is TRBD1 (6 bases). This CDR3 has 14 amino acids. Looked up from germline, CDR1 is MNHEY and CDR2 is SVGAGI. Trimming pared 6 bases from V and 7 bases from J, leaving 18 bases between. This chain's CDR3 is CASSPSTGVFGYTF. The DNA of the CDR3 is TGTGCCAGCAGCCCGTCGACAGGAGTATTTGGCTACACCTTC.

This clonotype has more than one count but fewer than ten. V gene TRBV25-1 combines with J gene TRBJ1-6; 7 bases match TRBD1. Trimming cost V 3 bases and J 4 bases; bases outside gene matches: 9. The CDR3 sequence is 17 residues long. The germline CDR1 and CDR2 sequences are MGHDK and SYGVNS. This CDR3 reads CASSDSTGPGYNSPLHF. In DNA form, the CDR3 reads TGTGCCAGCAGTGATTCGACAGGGCCCGGATATAATTCACCCCTCCACTTT. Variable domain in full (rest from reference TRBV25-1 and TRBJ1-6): EADIYQTPRYLVIGTGKKITLECSQTMGHDKMYWYQQDPGMELHLIHYSYGVNSTEKGDLSSESTVSRIRTEHFPLTLESARPSHTSQYLCASSDSTGPGYNSPLHFGNGTRLTVT.

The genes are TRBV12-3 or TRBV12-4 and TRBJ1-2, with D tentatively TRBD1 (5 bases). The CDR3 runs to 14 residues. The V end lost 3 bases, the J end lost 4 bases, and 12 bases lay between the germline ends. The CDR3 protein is CASSFSGQGYGYTF. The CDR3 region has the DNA TGTGCCAGCAGTTTCTCGGGGCAGGGCTATGGCTACACCTTC.

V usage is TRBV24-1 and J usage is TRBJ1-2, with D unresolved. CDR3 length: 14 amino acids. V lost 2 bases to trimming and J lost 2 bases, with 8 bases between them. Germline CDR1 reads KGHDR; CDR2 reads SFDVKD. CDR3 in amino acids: CATSDSQYNYGYTF. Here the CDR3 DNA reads TGTGCCACCAGTGATTCCCAGTACAACTATGGCTACACCTTC.

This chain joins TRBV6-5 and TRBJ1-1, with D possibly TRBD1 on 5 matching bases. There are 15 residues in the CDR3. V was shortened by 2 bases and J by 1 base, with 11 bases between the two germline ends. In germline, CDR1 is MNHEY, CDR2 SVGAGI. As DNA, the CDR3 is TGTGCCAGCAGTTACGCAGGGTTGGCGAACACTGAAGCTTTCTTT. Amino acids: CASSYAGLANTEAFF.

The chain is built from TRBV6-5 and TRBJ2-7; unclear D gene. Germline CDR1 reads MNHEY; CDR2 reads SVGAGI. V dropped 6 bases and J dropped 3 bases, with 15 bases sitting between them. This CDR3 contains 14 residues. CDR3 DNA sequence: TGTGCCAGCAGAAGTGACATCTTGAGCTACGAGCAGTACTTC. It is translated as CASRSDILSYEQYF.

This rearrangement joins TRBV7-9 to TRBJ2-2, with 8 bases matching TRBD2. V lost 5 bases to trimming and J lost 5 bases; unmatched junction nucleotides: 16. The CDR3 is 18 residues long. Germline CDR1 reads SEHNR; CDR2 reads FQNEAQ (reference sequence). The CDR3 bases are TGTGCCAGCAGCCCGGAAGGTAGTGGCGGGAGGAGGACCGGGGAGCTGTTTTTT. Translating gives CASSPEGSGGRRTGELFF.

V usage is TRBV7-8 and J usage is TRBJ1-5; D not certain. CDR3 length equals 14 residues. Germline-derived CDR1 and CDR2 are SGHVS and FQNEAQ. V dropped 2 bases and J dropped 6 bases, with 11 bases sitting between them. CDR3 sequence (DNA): TGTGCCAGCAGCTTATCGTCGAAAGGTCAGCCCCAGCATTTT. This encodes CASSLSSKGQPQHF.

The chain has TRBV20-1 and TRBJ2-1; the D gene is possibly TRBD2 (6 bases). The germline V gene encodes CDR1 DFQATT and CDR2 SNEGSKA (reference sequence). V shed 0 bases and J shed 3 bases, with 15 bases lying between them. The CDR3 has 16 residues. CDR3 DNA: TGCAGTGCTAGAGATCGGGCGGGATCCTTCTACAATGAGCAGTTCTTC. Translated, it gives CSARDRAGSFYNEQFF.

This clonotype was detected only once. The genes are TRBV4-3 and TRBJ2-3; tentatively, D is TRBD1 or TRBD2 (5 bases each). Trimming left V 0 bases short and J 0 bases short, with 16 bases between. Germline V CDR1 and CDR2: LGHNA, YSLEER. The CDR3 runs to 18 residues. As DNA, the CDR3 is TGCGCCAGCAGCCAAGAAAACGGGGCAGCTCCTAGCACAGATACGCAGTATTTT. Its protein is CASSQENGAAPSTDTQYF.

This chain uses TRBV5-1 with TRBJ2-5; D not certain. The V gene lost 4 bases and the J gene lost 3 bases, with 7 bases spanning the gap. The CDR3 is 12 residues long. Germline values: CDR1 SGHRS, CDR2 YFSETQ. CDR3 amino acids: CASSVPKETQYF. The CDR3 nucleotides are TGCGCCAGCAGCGTACCCAAAGAGACCCAGTACTTC.

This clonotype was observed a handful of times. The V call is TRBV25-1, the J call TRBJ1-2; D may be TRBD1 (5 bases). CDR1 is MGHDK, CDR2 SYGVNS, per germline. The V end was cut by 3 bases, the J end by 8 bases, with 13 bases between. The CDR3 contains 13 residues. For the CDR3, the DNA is TGTGCCAGCAGTGAGTCGGAGGGGCGAGGCTACACCTTC. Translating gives CASSESEGRGYTF.

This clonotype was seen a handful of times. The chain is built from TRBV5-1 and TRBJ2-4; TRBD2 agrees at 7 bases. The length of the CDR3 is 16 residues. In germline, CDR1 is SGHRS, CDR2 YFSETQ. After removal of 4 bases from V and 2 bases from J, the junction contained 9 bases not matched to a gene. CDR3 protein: CASSTVSGTTKNIQYF. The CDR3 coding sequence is TGCGCCAGCAGCACGGTATCCGGGACTACCAAAAACATTCAGTACTTC.

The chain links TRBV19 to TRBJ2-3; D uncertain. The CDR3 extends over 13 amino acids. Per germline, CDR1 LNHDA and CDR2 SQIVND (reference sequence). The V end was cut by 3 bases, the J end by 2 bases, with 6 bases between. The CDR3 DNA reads TGTGCCAGTAGTATGGGTCTCACAGATACGCAGTATTTT. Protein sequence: CASSMGLTDTQYF. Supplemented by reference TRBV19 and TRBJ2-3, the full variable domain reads DGGITQSPKYLFRKEGQNVTLSCEQNLNHDAMYWYRQDPGQGLRLIYYSQIVNDFQKGDIAEGYSVSREKKESFPLTVTSAQKNPTAFYLCASSMGLTDTQYFGPGTRLTVL.

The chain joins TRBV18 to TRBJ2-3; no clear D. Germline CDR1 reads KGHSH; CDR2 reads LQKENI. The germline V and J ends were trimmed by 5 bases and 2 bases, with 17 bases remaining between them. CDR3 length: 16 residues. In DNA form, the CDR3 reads TGTGCCAGCTCAATTAACGTGGGTCAGACCACAGATACGCAGTATTTT. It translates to CASSINVGQTTDTQYF.

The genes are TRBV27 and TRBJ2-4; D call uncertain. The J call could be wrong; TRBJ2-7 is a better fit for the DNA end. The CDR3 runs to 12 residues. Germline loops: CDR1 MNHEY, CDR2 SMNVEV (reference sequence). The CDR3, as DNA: TGTGCCAGCAGGGCATTCCCCTACGAGCAGTACTTC. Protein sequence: CASRAFPYEQYF.

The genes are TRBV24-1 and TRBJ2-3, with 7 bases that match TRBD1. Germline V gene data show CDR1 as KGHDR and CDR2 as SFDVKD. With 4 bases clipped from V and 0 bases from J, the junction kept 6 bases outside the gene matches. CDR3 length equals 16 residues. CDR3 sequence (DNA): TGTGCCACCAGTGACCCGGACAGGTCTAGCACAGATACGCAGTATTTT. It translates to CATSDPDRSSTDTQYF.

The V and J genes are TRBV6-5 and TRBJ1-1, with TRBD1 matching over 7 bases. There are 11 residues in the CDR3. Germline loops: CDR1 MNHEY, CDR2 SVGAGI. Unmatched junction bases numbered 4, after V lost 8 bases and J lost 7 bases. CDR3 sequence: CASYRDSEAFF. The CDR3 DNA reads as TGTGCCAGCTACAGGGACAGTGAAGCTTTCTTT.

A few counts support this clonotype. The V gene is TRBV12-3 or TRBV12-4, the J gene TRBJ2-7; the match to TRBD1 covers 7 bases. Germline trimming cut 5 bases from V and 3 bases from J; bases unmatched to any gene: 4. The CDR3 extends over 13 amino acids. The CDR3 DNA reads TGTGCCAGCAGTGCGACAGGGAACTACGAGCAGTACTTC. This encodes CASSATGNYEQYF.

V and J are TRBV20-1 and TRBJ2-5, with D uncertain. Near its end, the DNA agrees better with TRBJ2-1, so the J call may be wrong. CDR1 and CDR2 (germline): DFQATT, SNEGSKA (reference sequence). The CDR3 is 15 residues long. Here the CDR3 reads CSASQRLGVEKTQFF. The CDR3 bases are TGCAGTGCTAGTCAGCGCCTAGGCGTGGAGAAGACCCAGTTCTTC.

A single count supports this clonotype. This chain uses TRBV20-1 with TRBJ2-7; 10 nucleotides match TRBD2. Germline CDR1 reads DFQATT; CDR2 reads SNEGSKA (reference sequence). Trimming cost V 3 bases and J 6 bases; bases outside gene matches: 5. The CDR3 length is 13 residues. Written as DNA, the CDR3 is TGCAGTGCTAGGACTAGCGGGCCCTGCGAGCAGTACTTC. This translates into CSARTSGPCEQYF.

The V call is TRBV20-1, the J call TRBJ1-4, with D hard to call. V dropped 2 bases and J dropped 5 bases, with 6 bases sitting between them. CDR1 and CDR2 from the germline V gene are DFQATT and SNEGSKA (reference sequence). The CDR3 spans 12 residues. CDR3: CSARSPNEKLFF. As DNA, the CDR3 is TGCAGTGCTAGATCCCCGAATGAAAAACTGTTTTTT.

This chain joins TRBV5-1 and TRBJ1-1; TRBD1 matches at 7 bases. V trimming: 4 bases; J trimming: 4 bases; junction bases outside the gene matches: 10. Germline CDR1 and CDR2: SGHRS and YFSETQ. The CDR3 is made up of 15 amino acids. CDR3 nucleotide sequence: TGCGCCAGCAGCCCCAGGGGGGAATGGAGCACTGAAGCTTTCTTT. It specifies CASSPRGEWSTEAFF.

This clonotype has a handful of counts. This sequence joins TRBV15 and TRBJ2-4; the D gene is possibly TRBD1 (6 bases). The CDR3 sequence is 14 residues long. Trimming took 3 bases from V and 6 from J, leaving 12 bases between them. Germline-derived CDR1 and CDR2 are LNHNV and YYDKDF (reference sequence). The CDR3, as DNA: TGTGCCACCAGCAGGGTCAGGGGCGGAAACATTCAGTACTTC. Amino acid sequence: CATSRVRGGNIQYF.